Listed below are T cell receptor beta chains from one sample, sequenced in a study of metastatic and nonmetastatic thyroid tumors. TCRdb re-called the PCR reads with MiXCR. The sample shows about 21,000 clones, approximately 37% of them seen only once. The sequenced material came from tumor tissue. These receptors all come from a female donor with papillary thyroid cancer or a benign thyroid nodule (not recorded which). Some clones in this sample may be carry-over from other donors' samples. CDR3s leave out the opening cysteine and the closing phenylalanine or tryptophan. Each record gives: CDR3 protein, clone size, V gene. The size entry is marked missing in some rows and otherwise reads once, few, many or a size class.

CDR3: ASSEGDDYEQY
size: -
V: TRBV6-1

CDR3: ATKRDSNTQY
size: few
V: TRBV19

CDR3: VSRLADTNSPLH
size: -
V: TRBV28

CDR3: SARVPKLIRQGLRGYT
size: -
V: TRBV20-1

CDR3: ASITVGGYT
size: few
V: TRBV2

CDR3: ASSYRGIRGYGYT
size: -
V: TRBV6-5

CDR3: ASSLRGRDYGYT
size: -
V: TRBV7-9

CDR3: SARGAGPNTGELF
size: -
V: TRBV20-1

CDR3: ASRVDGSSYNEQF
size: few
V: TRBV6-1

CDR3: ASSIVETGGGEQY
size: -
V: TRBV19

CDR3: SARDSFYEQY
size: -
V: TRBV20-1

CDR3: ASSFGPGVYEQY
size: -
V: TRBV11-2

CDR3: SARDPAGPYNEQF
size: -
V: TRBV20-1

CDR3: AISEVSADTQY
size: -
V: TRBV10-3

CDR3: ASSPGQLYGYT
size: -
V: TRBV10-1

CDR3: ASSYSRQTYNEQF
size: -
V: TRBV6-5

CDR3: ASSLGGTAGTDTQY
size: -
V: TRBV5-4

CDR3: ASSTHWGGRAYEQY
size: -
V: TRBV12-3/TRBV12-4

CDR3: ASSEATVRSYEQY
size: few
V: TRBV6-1

CDR3: ASSFGQGYT
size: -
V: TRBV5-1

CDR3: ASSSPGGSLRNNEQF
size: -
V: TRBV27

CDR3: ASSALGQGFTGELF
size: -
V: TRBV28

CDR3: ASSPGTGEAGQLF
size: -
V: TRBV27

CDR3: ASSTGGGETQY
size: -
V: TRBV19

CDR3: ASREGQGDGYT
size: -
V: TRBV6-1

CDR3: ASSPRDRGRNEAF
size: few
V: TRBV6-2/TRBV6-3

CDR3: ASSLRLGYNEQF
size: -
V: TRBV5-5

CDR3: ASGPGPNYGYT
size: -
V: TRBV6-1

CDR3: ASSLALAGSEQF
size: -
V: TRBV5-1

CDR3: ASRTSGSVTGELF
size: -
V: TRBV6-1

CDR3: ASSDTGAGHTGELF
size: -
V: TRBV6-1

CDR3: ATEDLNTGELF
size: few
V: TRBV24-1

CDR3: ASSHGDNPYEQY
size: -
V: TRBV3-1

CDR3: ASSDPFARGPQH
size: -
V: TRBV6-1

CDR3: ASSFRVPREQY
size: few
V: TRBV28

CDR3: ASGSRDRVRGYT
size: -
V: TRBV12-5

CDR3: ACDRGRPQETQY
size: -
V: TRBV30

CDR3: ASSRQGWEQF
size: few
V: TRBV12-3/TRBV12-4

CDR3: ASTWSGEQY
size: few
V: TRBV6-1

CDR3: ASSRQGVSQPQH
size: -
V: TRBV6-1

CDR3: ASSPGGVYSNQPQH
size: -
V: TRBV28